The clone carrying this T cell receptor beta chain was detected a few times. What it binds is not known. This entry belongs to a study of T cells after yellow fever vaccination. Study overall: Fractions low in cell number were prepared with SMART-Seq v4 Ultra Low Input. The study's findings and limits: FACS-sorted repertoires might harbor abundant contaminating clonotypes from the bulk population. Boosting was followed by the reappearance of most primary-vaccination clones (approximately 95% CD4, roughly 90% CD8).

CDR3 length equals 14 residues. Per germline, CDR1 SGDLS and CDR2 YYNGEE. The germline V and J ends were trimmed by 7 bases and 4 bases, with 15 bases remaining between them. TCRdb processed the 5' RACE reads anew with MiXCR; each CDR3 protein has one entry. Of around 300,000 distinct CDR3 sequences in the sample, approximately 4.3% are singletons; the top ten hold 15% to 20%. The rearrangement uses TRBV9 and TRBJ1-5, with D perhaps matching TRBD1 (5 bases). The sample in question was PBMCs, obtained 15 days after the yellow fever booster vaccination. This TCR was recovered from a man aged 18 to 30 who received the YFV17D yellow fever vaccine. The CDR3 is CASGPGGWNQPQHF. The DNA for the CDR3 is TGTGCCAGCGGTCCCGGGGGGTGGAATCAGCCCCAGCATTTT.